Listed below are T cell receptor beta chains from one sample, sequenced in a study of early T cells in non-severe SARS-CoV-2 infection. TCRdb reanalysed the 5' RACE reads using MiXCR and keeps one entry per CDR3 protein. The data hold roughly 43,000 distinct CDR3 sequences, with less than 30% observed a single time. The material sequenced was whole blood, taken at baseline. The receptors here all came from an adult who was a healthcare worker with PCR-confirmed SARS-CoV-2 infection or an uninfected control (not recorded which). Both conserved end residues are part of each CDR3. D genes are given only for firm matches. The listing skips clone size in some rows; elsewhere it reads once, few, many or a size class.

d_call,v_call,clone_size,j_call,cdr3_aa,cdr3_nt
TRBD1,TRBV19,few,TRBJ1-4,CASRRGPQNEKLFF,TGTGCCAGTAGGAGGGGGCCACAGAATGAAAAACTGTTTTTT
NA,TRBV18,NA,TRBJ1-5,CASSPVRDTGMGSNQPQHF,TGTGCCAGCTCACCAGTCCGGGACACGGGTATGGGAAGCAATCAGCCCCAGCATTTT
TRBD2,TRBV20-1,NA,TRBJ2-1,CSASPGLAGGMHYNEQFF,TGCAGTGCTAGTCCGGGACTAGCGGGGGGGATGCACTACAATGAGCAGTTCTTC
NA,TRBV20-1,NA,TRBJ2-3,CSAPAPTDTQYF,TGCAGTGCCCCTGCGCCGACTGATACGCAGTATTTT
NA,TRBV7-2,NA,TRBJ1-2,CASSLAHGYTF,TGTGCCAGCAGCTTAGCGCATGGCTACACCTTC
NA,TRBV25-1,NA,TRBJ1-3,CASRVSSGNTIYF,TGTGCCAGCAGAGTCAGCTCTGGAAACACCATATATTTT
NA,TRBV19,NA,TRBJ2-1,CASSPLVSYNEQFF,TGTGCCAGTAGCCCTCTGGTGTCCTACAATGAGCAGTTCTTC
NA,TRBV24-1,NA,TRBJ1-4,CALPMADQF,TGTGCCCTACCAATGGCGGATCAATTT
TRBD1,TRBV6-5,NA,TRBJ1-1,CASSYGIPGTGMNTEAFF,TGTGCCAGCAGTTACGGAATCCCCGGGACAGGGATGAACACTGAAGCTTTCTTT
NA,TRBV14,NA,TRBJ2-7,CASSRASPSEQYF,TGTGCCAGCAGCCGGGCGTCTCCCAGCGAGCAGTACTTC
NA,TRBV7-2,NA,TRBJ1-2,CASSLLVSYYGYTF,TGTGCCAGCAGCTTACTAGTCAGTTACTATGGCTACACCTTC
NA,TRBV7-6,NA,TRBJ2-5,CASSSLGGWETQYF,TGTGCCAGCAGCTCCCTCGGGGGCTGGGAGACCCAGTACTTC
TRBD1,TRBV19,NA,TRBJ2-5,CASTMGTGGQETQYF,TGTGCCAGTACCATGGGGACAGGGGGGCAAGAGACCCAGTACTTC
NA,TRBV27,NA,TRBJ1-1,CASSFTPNTEAFF,TGTGCCAGCAGTTTTACACCGAACACTGAAGCTTTCTTT
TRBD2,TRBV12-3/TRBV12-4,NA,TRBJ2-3,CASSGLAGGFKDTQYF,TGTGCCAGCAGTGGACTAGCGGGGGGGTTTAAAGATACGCAGTATTTT
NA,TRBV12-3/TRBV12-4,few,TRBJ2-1,CASSLGVRLNEQFF,TGTGCCAGCAGTTTGGGTGTCCGTCTCAATGAGCAGTTCTTC
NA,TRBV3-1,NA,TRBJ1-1,CASSQAGQANTEAFF,TGTGCCAGCAGCCAAGCTGGGCAGGCGAACACTGAAGCTTTCTTT
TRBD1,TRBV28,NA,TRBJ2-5,CASTWDRGSETQYF,TGTGCCAGCACATGGGACAGGGGATCGGAGACCCAGTACTTC
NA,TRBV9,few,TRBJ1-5,CASSVRVLGPQHF,TGTGCCAGCAGCGTCAGGGTCCTAGGGCCCCAGCATTTT
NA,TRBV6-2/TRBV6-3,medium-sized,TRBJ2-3,CASSLEPDRLTDTQYF,TGTGCCAGCAGTTTAGAACCCGACAGGCTCACAGATACGCAGTATTTT
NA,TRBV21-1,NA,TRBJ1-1,CPSSTDRGPLNTEAFF,TGTCCCAGCAGCACCGACAGGGGCCCACTGAACACTGAAGCTTTCTTT
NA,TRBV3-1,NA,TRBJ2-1,CASSQANEQFF,TGTGCCAGCAGCCAAGCGAATGAGCAGTTCTTC
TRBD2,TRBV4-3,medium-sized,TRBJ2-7,CASSQDPTSGVYEQYF,TGCGCCAGCAGCCAAGATCCGACTAGCGGGGTCTACGAGCAGTACTTC
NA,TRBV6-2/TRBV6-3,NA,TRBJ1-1,CASRTRLEAFF,TGTGCCAGCAGAACACGCCTTGAAGCTTTCTTT
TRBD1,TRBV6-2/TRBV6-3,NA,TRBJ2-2,CASKTGGDTGELFF,TGTGCCAGCAAGACAGGGGGCGACACCGGGGAGCTGTTTTTT
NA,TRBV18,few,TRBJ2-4,CASSPWDSAKNIQYF,TGTGCCAGCTCACCATGGGACTCAGCCAAAAACATTCAGTACTTC
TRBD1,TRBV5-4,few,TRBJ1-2,CASSFRDRAYGYTF,TGTGCCAGCAGCTTCCGGGACAGGGCCTATGGCTACACCTTC
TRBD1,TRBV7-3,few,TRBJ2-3,CASSGGQGLSTDTQYF,TGTGCCAGCAGCGGCGGACAGGGTTTAAGTACAGATACGCAGTATTTT
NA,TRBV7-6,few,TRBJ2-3,CASSLIAVPDTQYF,TGTGCCAGCAGCTTAATAGCCGTGCCAGATACGCAGTATTTT
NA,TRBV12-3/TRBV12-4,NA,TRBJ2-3,CASTPVELDTQYF,TGTGCCAGCACCCCTGTGGAGTTAGATACGCAGTATTTT
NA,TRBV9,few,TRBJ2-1,CASSPPSFGQFF,TGTGCCAGCAGCCCCCCCAGTTTCGGGCAGTTCTTC
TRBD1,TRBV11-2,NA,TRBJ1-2,CASSLTGGPYVNYGYTF,TGTGCCAGCAGCTTGACAGGGGGCCCCTACGTTAACTATGGCTACACCTTC
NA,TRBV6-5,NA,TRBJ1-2,CASSYSQGYGYTF,TGTGCCAGCAGTTACTCACAGGGCTATGGCTACACCTTC
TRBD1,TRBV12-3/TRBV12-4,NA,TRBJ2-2,CASSTRQGGTGELFF,TGTGCCAGCAGTACCCGACAGGGCGGCACCGGGGAGCTGTTTTTT
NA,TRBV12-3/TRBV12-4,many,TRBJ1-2,CASSPGISGGGYTF,TGTGCCAGCAGTCCCGGGATTTCCGGGGGTGGCTACACCTTC
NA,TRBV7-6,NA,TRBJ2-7,CASSLAHRTYEQYF,TGTGCCAGCAGCTTAGCCCACAGAACCTACGAGCAGTACTTC
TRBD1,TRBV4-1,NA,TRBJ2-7,CASSQAAGQGLYEQYF,TGCGCCAGCAGCCAAGCAGCGGGACAGGGACTTTACGAGCAGTACTTC
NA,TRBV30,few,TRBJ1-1,CAWTLNTEAFF,TGTGCCTGGACCCTGAACACTGAAGCTTTCTTT
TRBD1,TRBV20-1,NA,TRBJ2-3,CSARVGTGGYF,TGCAGTGCTAGAGTCGGGACAGGAGGTTATTTT
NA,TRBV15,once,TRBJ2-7,CATSRDFSYEQYF,TGTGCCACCAGCAGAGATTTCTCCTACGAGCAGTACTTC
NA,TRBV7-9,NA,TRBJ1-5,CASSFDLSTPQHF,TGTGCCAGCAGCTTCGATCTGTCGACGCCCCAGCATTTT
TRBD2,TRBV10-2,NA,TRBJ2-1,CASSQGLAYNEQFF,TGCGCCAGCAGTCAGGGACTAGCCTACAATGAGCAGTTCTTC
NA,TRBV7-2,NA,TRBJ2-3,CASSLAGVDTQYF,TGTGCCAGCAGCTTAGCCGGCGTAGATACGCAGTATTTT
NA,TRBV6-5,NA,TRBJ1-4,CASSYSAGAGEKLFF,TGTGCCAGCAGTTACTCCGCGGGGGCCGGTGAAAAACTGTTTTTT
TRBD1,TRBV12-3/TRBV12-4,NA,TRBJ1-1,CASSFQGEDTEAFF,TGTGCCAGCAGTTTTCAGGGGGAGGACACTGAAGCTTTCTTT
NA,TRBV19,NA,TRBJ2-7,CASNKQGPLDEQYF,TGTGCCAGTAATAAACAGGGCCCCCTTGACGAGCAGTACTTC
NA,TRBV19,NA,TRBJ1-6,CASNAGLLNSPLHF,TGTGCCAGTAATGCGGGTCTGCTTAATTCACCCCTCCACTTT
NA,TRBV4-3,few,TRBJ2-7,CASSQDVSLVYEQYF,TGCGCCAGCAGCCAAGATGTGAGCTTAGTCTACGAGCAGTACTTC
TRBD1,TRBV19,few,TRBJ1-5,CASSMVTGGNQPQHF,TGTGCCAGTAGTATGGTAACAGGGGGTAATCAGCCCCAGCATTTT
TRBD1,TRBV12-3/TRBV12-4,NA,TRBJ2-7,CASSPPTGGGYEQYF,TGTGCCAGCAGTCCACCTACAGGGGGCGGCTACGAGCAGTACTTC
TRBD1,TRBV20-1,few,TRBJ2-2,CSARGQGSWSTGELFF,TGCAGTGCTAGGGGACAGGGTAGCTGGAGCACCGGGGAGCTGTTTTTT